The clone carrying this T cell receptor (beta chain) was counted many times. Antigen unknown. TCR beta VDJ and CDR3 were profiled, and genomic DNA was the template. TCRdb called the reads again in MiXCR, with one record for every CDR3 protein. The sample lists about 220,000 distinct CDR3 sequences, approximately 35% occurring once. This sample was taken from a study of CD8+CD57+ T cells in acquired aplastic anemia. Study at large: Mean DNA quantity obtained from sorted CD4+ and CD8+ cells was around 3.2 ug. Reads per healthy sample averaged about 10 million (CD4+) and under 13 million (CD8+).

Study-wide findings and caveats: There were over 25 CD8+ CDR3 sequences that occurred in both patients and controls.

This CDR3 comprises 16 residues. The V end was cut by 4 bases, the J end by 5 bases, with 21 bases between. Per germline, CDR1 SGDLS and CDR2 YYNGEE. The clonotype comes from a human donor in good health, serving as a control. The genes are TRBV9 and TRBJ1-2; possibly TRBD1 for D (6 bases). What was sequenced was sorted CD4+, CD8+, or CD8+CD57+ T cells (not recorded which) from PBMCs. This CDR3 is CASSSTTSGESYGYTF. For the CDR3, the DNA is TGTGCCAGCAGCTCAACCACATCAGGGGAATCGTATGGCTACACCTTC.